This T cell receptor beta chain was sequenced in a study of Ad26.COV2.S vaccination and SARS-CoV-2 variants. Study-wide results and caveats: People who got the vaccine had more spike-specific TCR breadth than people who got placebo. It is possible that the TCR breadth and depth analyses underestimated the total T cell responses.

Assay used: immunoSEQ multiplex PCR; TCRdb lists only in-frame clones, some missing. The table lists approximately 340,000 clones, 92% of them singletons, with roughly 3.9% in the top ten. Trimming left V 0 bases short and J 10 bases short, with 18 bases between. CDR1 MGHRA and CDR2 YSYEKL come from the germline V gene. The CDR3 sequence is 15 residues long. With regard to this clone: Its antigen is currently unknown.

The input for sequencing was peripheral blood, taken after recovery from COVID-19. The sequence came from a human donor who had recovered from COVID-19. The gene calls are TRBV4-1 and TRBJ1-1; D not certain. CDR3 sequence reads: CASSQDRSQKTLAFF. The CDR3 nucleotides are TGCGCCAGCAGCCAAGATCGGAGTCAGAAGACCCTAGCTTTCTTT.